The T cell receptor (beta chain) under discussion was sequenced for a study of tumor-infiltrating lymphocytes in primary liver carcinoma. Study-level information: Surgical resection was used to treat these primary liver carcinoma patients. Staging of the tumors gave T1-T3 N0M0, with widths of about 4 to 10 cm.

The input was 450 to 550 ng total RNA; TCR beta cDNA was made from it with a constant-region primer. Library construction for TCR beta comprised three nested multiplex PCR rounds performed with slightly modified ARM-PCR. TCRdb independently ran MiXCR on the multiplex PCR reads; one entry per CDR3 protein. The sample includes 300,000 to 350,000 distinct CDR3 sequences, approximately 65% of them seen just once. Study results and limitations: Tumor-adjacent and tumor-blood pairs shared a smaller degree of overlap than tumor region pairs. The study used bulk unsorted samples and so did not compare CD4+ and CD8+ repertoires.

A word on this clonotype: The antigen is unknown. Sequence at one end of the junction differs from germline and may be a read error.

RNA was extracted from whole blood without cell sorting, alongside germline DNA. This TCR was sampled from a middle-aged man with primary liver carcinoma and hepatitis B virus infection. The specimen was peripheral blood.

The CDR3 DNA reads as TGTGCCGGCAGCTATACACCAATGCCCCTTGACTACGAGCAGTACTTT. Amino acids: CAGSYTPMPLDYEQYF. The chain is built from TRBV11-3 and TRBJ2-7; perhaps TRBD2 as D (5 bases). This CDR3 comprises 16 residues. Germline CDR1 is SGHNT and CDR2 is YENEEA.